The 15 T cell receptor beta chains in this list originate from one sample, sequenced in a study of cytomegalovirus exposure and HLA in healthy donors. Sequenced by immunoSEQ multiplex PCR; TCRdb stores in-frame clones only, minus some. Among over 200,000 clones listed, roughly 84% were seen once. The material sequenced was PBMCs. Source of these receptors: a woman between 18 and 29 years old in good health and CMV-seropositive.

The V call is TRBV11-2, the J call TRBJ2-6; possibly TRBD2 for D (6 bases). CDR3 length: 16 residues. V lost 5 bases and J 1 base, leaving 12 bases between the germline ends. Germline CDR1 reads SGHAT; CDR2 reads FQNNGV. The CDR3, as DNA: TGTGCCAGCAGCCCGGGACTGCCTTCTGGGGCCAACGTCCTGACTTTC. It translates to CASSPGLPSGANVLTF.

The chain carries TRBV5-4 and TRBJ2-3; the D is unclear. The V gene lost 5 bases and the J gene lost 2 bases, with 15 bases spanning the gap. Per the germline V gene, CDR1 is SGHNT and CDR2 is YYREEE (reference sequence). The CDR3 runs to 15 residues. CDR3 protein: CASREETAATDTQYF. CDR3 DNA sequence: TGTGCCAGCAGAGAGGAGACGGCGGCCACAGATACGCAGTATTTT.

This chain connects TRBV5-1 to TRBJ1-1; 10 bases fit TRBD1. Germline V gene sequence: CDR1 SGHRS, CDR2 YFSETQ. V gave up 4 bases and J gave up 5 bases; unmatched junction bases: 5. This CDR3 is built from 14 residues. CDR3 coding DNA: TGCGCCAGCAGCCAGGGACAGGGGTGGACTGAAGCTTTCTTT. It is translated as CASSQGQGWTEAFF.

The CDR3 here is CSVEPGTQQETQYF. In DNA form, the CDR3 reads TGCAGCGTTGAACCCGGGACACAGCAAGAGACCCAGTACTTC. The chain combines TRBV29-1 with TRBJ2-5; tentative D call: TRBD1 (6 bases). This CDR3 region has 14 residues. The V and J ends lost 2 bases and 2 bases respectively, with 12 bases between them. CDR1 SQVTM and CDR2 ANQGSEA come from the germline V gene.

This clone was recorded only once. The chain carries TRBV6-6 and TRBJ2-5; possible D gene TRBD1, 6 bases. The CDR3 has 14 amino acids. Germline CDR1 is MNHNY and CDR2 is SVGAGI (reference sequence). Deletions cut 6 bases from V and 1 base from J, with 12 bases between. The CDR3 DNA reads TGTGCCAGCAGGCCCGACAGGTCCCAAGAGACCCAGTACTTC. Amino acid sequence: CASRPDRSQETQYF.

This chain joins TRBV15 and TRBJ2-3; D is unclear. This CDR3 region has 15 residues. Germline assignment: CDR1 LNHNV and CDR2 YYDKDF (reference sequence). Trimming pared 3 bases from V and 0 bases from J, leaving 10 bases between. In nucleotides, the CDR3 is TGTGCCACCAGCAGTGAGCGACTGAGCACAGATACGCAGTATTTT. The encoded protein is CATSSERLSTDTQYF.

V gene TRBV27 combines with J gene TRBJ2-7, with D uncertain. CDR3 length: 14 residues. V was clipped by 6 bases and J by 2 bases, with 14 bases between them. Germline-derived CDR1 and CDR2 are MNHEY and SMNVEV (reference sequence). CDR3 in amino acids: CASSYRGGAYEQYF. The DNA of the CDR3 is TGTGCCAGCAGCTACCGAGGCGGAGCCTACGAGCAGTACTTC.

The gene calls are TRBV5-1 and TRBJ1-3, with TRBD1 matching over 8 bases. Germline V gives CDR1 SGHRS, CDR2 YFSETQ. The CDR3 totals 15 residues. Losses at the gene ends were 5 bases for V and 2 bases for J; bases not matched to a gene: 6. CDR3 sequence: CASSRTGNTGNTIYF. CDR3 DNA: TGCGCCAGCAGTCGGACAGGGAACACTGGAAACACCATATATTTT.

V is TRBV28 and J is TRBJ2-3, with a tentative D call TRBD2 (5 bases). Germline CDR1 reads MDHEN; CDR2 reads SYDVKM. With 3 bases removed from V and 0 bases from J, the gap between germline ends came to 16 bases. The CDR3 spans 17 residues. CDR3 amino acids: CASSFRAASSSTDTQYF. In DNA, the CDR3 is TGTGCCAGCAGTTTCCGAGCGGCATCTTCTAGCACAGATACGCAGTATTTT.

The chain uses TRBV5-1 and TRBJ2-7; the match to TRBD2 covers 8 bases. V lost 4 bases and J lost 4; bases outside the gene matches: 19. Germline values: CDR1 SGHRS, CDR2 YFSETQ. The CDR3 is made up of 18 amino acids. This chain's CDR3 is CASSPRFGEAGGRYEQYF. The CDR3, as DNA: TGCGCCAGCAGCCCCCGGTTTGGGGAGGCGGGAGGACGTTACGAGCAGTACTTC.

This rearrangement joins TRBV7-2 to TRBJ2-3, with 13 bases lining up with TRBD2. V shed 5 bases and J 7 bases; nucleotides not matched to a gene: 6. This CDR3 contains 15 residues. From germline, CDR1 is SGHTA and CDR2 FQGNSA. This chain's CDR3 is CASSRGLAGVHTQYF. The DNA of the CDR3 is TGTGCCAGCAGCCGAGGACTAGCGGGAGTGCATACGCAGTATTTT.

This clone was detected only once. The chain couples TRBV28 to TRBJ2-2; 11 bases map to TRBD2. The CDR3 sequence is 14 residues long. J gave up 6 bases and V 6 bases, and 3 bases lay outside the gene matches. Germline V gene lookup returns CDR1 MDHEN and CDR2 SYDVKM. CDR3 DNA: TGTGCCAGCAGCAGTAGCGGGAGGGCCGGGGAGCTGTTTTTT. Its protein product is CASSSSGRAGELFF.

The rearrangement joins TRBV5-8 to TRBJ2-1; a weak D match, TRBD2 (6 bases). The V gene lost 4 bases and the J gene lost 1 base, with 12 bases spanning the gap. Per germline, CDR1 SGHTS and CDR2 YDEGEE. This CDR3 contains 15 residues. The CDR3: CASSPRDSSYNEQFF. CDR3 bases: TGTGCCAGCAGCCCCCGGGACTCATCCTACAATGAGCAGTTCTTC.

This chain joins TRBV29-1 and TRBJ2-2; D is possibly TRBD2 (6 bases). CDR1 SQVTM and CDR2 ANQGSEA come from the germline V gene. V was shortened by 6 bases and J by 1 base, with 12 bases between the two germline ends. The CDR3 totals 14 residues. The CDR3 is CSVPAGRNTGELFF. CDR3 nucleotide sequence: TGCAGCGTCCCGGCGGGGCGGAACACCGGGGAGCTGTTTTTT.

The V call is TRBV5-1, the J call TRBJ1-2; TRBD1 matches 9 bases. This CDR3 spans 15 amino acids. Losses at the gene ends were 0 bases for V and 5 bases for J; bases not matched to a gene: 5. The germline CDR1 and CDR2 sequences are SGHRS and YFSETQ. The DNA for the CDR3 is TGCGCCAGCAGCTTGGTTGAGACAGGGGGATATGGCTACACCTTC. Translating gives CASSLVETGGYGYTF. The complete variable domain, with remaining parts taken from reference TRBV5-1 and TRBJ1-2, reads KAGVTQTPRYLIKTRGQQVTLSCSPISGHRSVSWYQQTPGQGLQFLFEYFSETQRNKGNFPGRFSGRQFSNSRSEMNVSTLELGDSALYLCASSLVETGGYGYTFGSGTRLTVV.